This T cell receptor beta chain derives from a study of T cells in Graves' hyperthyroidism and ophthalmopathy. Study-level information: At the time of initial diagnosis and before any treatment, peripheral blood was collected.

Lactation, pregnancy, other autoimmune disease or uncontrolled infection excluded patients. This clonotype came up many times. The CDR3 regions of TCR beta were amplified from RNA transcripts. The HTBI set primed first-round TCR CDR3 RT-PCR. TCRdb used MiXCR to reprocess the multiplex PCR reads, holding one entry per CDR3 protein. The sample has approximately 610,000 distinct CDR3 sequences, under 15% seen once. The sample comprised blood. The sequence came from a woman aged 35 to 49 with Graves' ophthalmopathy.

This chain's CDR3 is CASSIGQLSNQPQHF. CDR3 coding DNA: TGTGCCAGTAGTATTGGGCAGTTGAGCAATCAGCCCCAGCATTTT. This sequence joins TRBV19 and TRBJ1-5, with D unclear. Trimming pared 3 bases from V and 1 base from J, leaving 10 bases between. Germline assignment: CDR1 LNHDA and CDR2 SQIVND (reference sequence). The CDR3 sequence is 15 residues long.